Listed below are T cell receptor beta chains from one sample, sequenced in a study of T cell changes during pregnancy in multiple sclerosis. The assay was immunoSEQ multiplex PCR, and TCRdb's table has in-frame clones only and misses some. The repertoire has tens of thousands of clones, over 80% of them found once; the top ten carry 0.45% to 0.65%. Sequenced material: CD4+ T cells from peripheral blood mononuclear cells, taken after pregnancy. The receptors come from a female donor with multiple sclerosis, enrolled in a pregnancy study. The conserved cysteine and the conserved F or W are not part of the CDR3 here.

10	TRBV6-5	TRBJ1-2	ASSYGGGGYT
14	TRBV5-6	TRBJ1-3	ASSIDRTFSGNTIY
15	TRBV11-2	TRBJ2-3	ASSLDGLAGSRDTQY
12	TRBV10-3	TRBJ2-1	AIKGWTSSNEQF
13	TRBV7-9	TRBJ1-4	ASTSSGTVNEKLF
12	TRBV19	TRBJ1-1	ASSLAGVNTEAF
12	TRBV14	TRBJ2-5	ASSPLAGRETQY
12	TRBV5-4	TRBJ2-1	ASSRGPSGNEQF
14	TRBV19	TRBJ1-2	ASSVHPGQGNYGYT
15	TRBV15	TRBJ2-1	ATSRPGGTQGGHEQF
12	TRBV28	TRBJ2-2	ASIRTENTGELF
12	TRBV5-1	TRBJ2-5	ASTGTGVGETQY
14	TRBV5-4	TRBJ2-5	ASSLAVGSGQGTQY
14	TRBV28	TRBJ2-1	ASSLGAHSSYNEQF
13	TRBV14	TRBJ1-6	ASSQDPQGVSPLH
14	TRBV4-3	TRBJ2-5	ASSQDAGFGQETQY
13	TRBV7-2	TRBJ2-2	ASSPTVSNTGELF
12	TRBV6-5	TRBJ2-5	ASRWDRRKETQY
13	TRBV19	TRBJ2-7	ASSIVGTSSYEQY
13	TRBV11-3	TRBJ2-1	ASTLTGTWYNEQF
12	TRBV28	TRBJ2-2	AAGTSGRAGELF
11	TRBV5-1	TRBJ1-1	ASSPLSNTEAF
12	TRBV18	TRBJ2-2	ASSPGTSTGELF
14	TRBV6-6	TRBJ2-5	ASTMGLAGGQETQY
15	TRBV5-1	TRBJ2-3	ASSLAMRTASTDTQY
14	TRBV25-1	TRBJ2-3	ASSALTSGSTDTQY
14	TRBV7-9	TRBJ2-5	ASSFRSGDLQETQY
12	TRBV6-5	TRBJ2-3	ASRIAGDPDTQY
13	TRBV6-5	TRBJ1-1	ASRPRDSENTEAF
9	TRBV20-1	TRBJ1-4	SAGTKEKLF
13	TRBV2	TRBJ2-7	ASSEDQGAAYEQY
13	TRBV6-6	TRBJ2-3	ASRPLAGGTDTQY
14	TRBV7-9	TRBJ2-1	ASSPGLAGDRNEQF
12	TRBV7-2	TRBJ2-7	ASSLASGEDEQY
11	TRBV7-2	TRBJ1-5	ASSLRGNQPQH
12	TRBV7-9	TRBJ2-5	ASSLGTVQETQY